These 17 T cell receptor beta chains came from one sample sequenced in a study of blood T cells in healthy people across ages. A second 7 to 11 cycle PCR used barcoded and J-beta primers. TCRdb used MiXCR to reprocess the 5' RACE reads, holding one entry per CDR3 protein. The sample holds under 800,000 distinct CDR3 sequences, under 25% seen once. The sequenced material came from blood. All receptors derive from a man aged 65-85 years in good health.

The rearrangement links TRBV19 to TRBJ1-2; D is perhaps TRBD1 (6 bases). Germline assignment: CDR1 LNHDA and CDR2 SQIVND (reference sequence). With 5 bases removed from V and 3 bases from J, the gap between germline ends came to 13 bases. This CDR3 has 14 residues. The CDR3 coding sequence is TGTGCCAGTAGTGCACAGGGAGTAGACTATGGCTACACCTTC. Translated, it gives CASSAQGVDYGYTF.

V usage is TRBV9 and J usage is TRBJ2-2, with a possible D match to TRBD1 (5 bases). Germline loops: CDR1 SGDLS, CDR2 YYNGEE. The V end lost 5 bases, the J end lost 0 bases, and 11 bases lay between the germline ends. The CDR3 length is 15 residues. The CDR3 DNA sequence: TGTGCCAGCAGACTCGGACATTCGAACACCGGGGAGCTGTTTTTT. Translating gives CASRLGHSNTGELFF.

This clonotype was recorded a few times. The chain uses TRBV20-1 and TRBJ2-7, with D perhaps TRBD1 (6 bases). CDR1 and CDR2 from the germline V gene are DFQATT and SNEGSKA (reference sequence). The CDR3 extends over 15 amino acids. The V gene lost 3 bases and the J gene lost 2 bases, with 17 bases spanning the gap. The CDR3 loop is CSASAGRDKTYEQYF. For the CDR3, the DNA is TGCAGTGCTAGCGCCGGAAGGGACAAAACCTACGAGCAGTACTTC.

The CDR3 is CASSLVGLGYGYTF. CDR3 DNA: TGTGCCAGCAGTTTAGTGGGCTTGGGGTATGGCTACACCTTC. This sequence joins TRBV28 and TRBJ1-2; D unclear. Per germline, CDR1 MDHEN and CDR2 SYDVKM. Deletions cut 2 bases from V and 5 bases from J, with 12 bases between. The CDR3 length is 14 residues.

This clonotype has a handful of counts. The V gene is TRBV20-1, the J gene TRBJ2-3, with 10 nucleotides matching TRBD2. V lost 7 bases, J lost 0 bases, and 7 bases stayed unmatched. The CDR3 consists of 15 residues. The germline CDR1 and CDR2 sequences are DFQATT and SNEGSKA (reference sequence). CDR3 sequence reads: CSVPRAGGSTDTQYF. In nucleotides, the CDR3 is TGCAGTGTTCCTAGAGCGGGAGGGAGCACAGATACGCAGTATTTT.

This clonotype was counted a few times. In DNA form, the CDR3 reads TGTGCCAGCCCTAAGGGGGCTAGCGGGAAAAACATTCAGTACTTC. Translated: CASPKGASGKNIQYF. The J gene is TRBJ2-4, the V gene TRBV21-1. TRBV21-1 constitutes a pseudogene. The CDR3 has 15 amino acids.

This chain links TRBV12-5 with TRBJ2-1, with D hard to call. V was trimmed by 2 bases and J by 10 bases, leaving 9 bases between them. Germline CDR1 LGHNT, CDR2 FRNRAP. The CDR3 contains 12 residues. The CDR3 spells CASGLMVGEQFF. CDR3 sequence (DNA): TGTGCTAGTGGTTTGATGGTAGGCGAGCAGTTCTTC. The full variable domain, rest sourced from reference TRBV12-5 and TRBJ2-1, is DARVTQTPRHKVTEMGQEVTMRCQPILGHNTVFWYRQTMMQGLELLAYFRNRAPLDDSGMPKDRFSAEMPDATLATLKIQPSEPRDSAVYFCASGLMVGEQFFGPGTRLTVL.

This clonotype was observed a handful of times. At one end, the junction sequence differs from germline, possibly due to a read error. The gene calls are TRBV10-3 and TRBJ2-7, with 13 bases aligning to TRBD2. CDR1 ENHRY and CDR2 SYGVKD come from the germline V gene. CDR3 size: 16 residues. For the CDR3, the DNA is TGTGCCATCAGTGAGTCGAGGACTAGCGGGAGCTACGGGCAGTACTTC. Translated: CAISESRTSGSYGQYF.

This clonotype showed up just a few times. The chain uses TRBV29-1 and TRBJ2-5; either TRBD1 or TRBD2 may fit D (5 bases each). The DNA end favors TRBJ2-1, so the J call may be wrong. The CDR3 is 12 amino acids. The germline V gene has CDR1 SQVTM and CDR2 ANQGSEA. CDR3 region: CSVERGPPEQFF. The CDR3 nucleotides are TGCAGCGTTGAACGGGGCCCTCCTGAGCAGTTCTTC.

The sample holds many counts of this clonotype. The chain links TRBV10-2 to TRBJ2-1, with 9 bases that match TRBD2. CDR3 length: 16 residues. V dropped 1 base and J dropped 4; count of bases not matched to a gene: 5. Germline lookup yields CDR1 WSHSY and CDR2 SAAADI. DNA for the CDR3: TGCGCCAGCAGTGAGTTAACTAGCGGGTTGTACAATGAGCAGTTCTTC. Protein sequence: CASSELTSGLYNEQFF.

The V call is TRBV6-1, the J call TRBJ2-3, with TRBD1 matching over 10 bases. This CDR3 is 13 amino acids long. V was pared by 7 bases and J by 3 bases, with 1 base of the junction left unmatched. CDR1 is MNHNS, CDR2 SASEGT, per germline. CDR3: CASTDRGTDTQYF. Here the CDR3 DNA reads TGTGCCAGCACGGACAGGGGGACAGATACGCAGTATTTT.

This rearrangement joins TRBV6-1 to TRBJ2-7; possible D gene TRBD1, 6 bases. This CDR3 has 15 residues. Trimming stripped 4 bases from V and 1 base from J, with 14 bases between. Germline V CDR1 and CDR2: MNHNS, SASEGT. CDR3 nucleotide sequence: TGTGCCAGCAGTGCCTACGATAGGGGGTCCTACGAGCAGTACTTC. Its translation is CASSAYDRGSYEQYF.

The chain joins TRBV12-3 or TRBV12-4 to TRBJ2-5; D is unresolved. With the DNA end fitting TRBJ2-7 better, the J assignment may be wrong. The CDR3 sequence is 13 residues long. This CDR3 reads CASSLLSDAEQYF. The CDR3 DNA follows: TGTGCCAGCAGTTTGCTCTCGGACGCCGAGCAGTACTTC.

The V call is TRBV3-1, the J call TRBJ1-2; D is unresolved. Germline CDR1 reads LGHDT; CDR2 reads YNNKEL (reference sequence). CDR3 length: 12 residues. The ends were cut back, 3 bases at V and 11 bases at J, with 13 bases in the middle. CDR3: CASSQTYGGYTF. CDR3 in DNA: TGTGCCAGCAGCCAGACCTATGGAGGGTACACCTTC.

This clonotype was seen at least ten times. The chain joins TRBV20-1 to TRBJ2-5; 11 nucleotides line up with TRBD2. Trimming cost V 3 bases and J 5 bases; bases outside gene matches: 8. Germline loops: CDR1 DFQATT, CDR2 SNEGSKA (reference sequence). The CDR3 is 15 residues long. CDR3 in amino acids: CSASTASGRRETQYF. The CDR3 DNA follows: TGCAGTGCTAGTACGGCTAGCGGGAGGCGGGAGACCCAGTACTTC.

This clonotype was observed a handful of times. The V call is TRBV7-2, the J call TRBJ2-3, with TRBD2 identical over 10 bases. CDR1 is SGHTA, CDR2 FQGNSA, per germline. V gave up 1 base and J gave up 6 bases; unmatched junction bases: 10. This CDR3 contains 17 residues. The CDR3 loop is CASSLDASGRPRDTQYF. As DNA, the CDR3 is TGTGCCAGCAGCTTAGACGCTAGCGGGAGACCAAGGGATACGCAGTATTTT. The entire variable domain, with the rest obtained from reference TRBV7-2 and TRBJ2-3, is as follows: GAGVSQSPSNKVTEKGKDVELRCDPISGHTALYWYRQSLGQGLEFLIYFQGNSAPDKSGLPSDRFSAERTGGSVSTLTIQRTQQEDSAVYLCASSLDASGRPRDTQYFGPGTRLTVL.

This clonotype was detected a few times. The V call is TRBV29-1, the J call TRBJ2-3; weak D call: TRBD1 (5 bases). The V gene's germline CDR1 is SQVTM and CDR2 ANQGSEA. This CDR3 comprises 14 residues. The germline V and J ends were trimmed by 5 bases and 0 bases, with 12 bases remaining between them. The CDR3 DNA is TGCAGCGTTACCAATAGGGGTAGCACAGATACGCAGTATTTT. The encoded protein is CSVTNRGSTDTQYF.